The 9 T cell receptor beta chains below come from one sample, sequenced in a study of blood T cells in healthy people across ages. A second about 7 to 12 cycle PCR used barcoded and J-beta primers. MiXCR was run by TCRdb on the 5' RACE reads, yielding one entry per CDR3 protein. The data contain over a million distinct CDR3 sequences, 40% to 55% of them singletons. The specimen was blood. The receptors stem from a woman aged 55-70 years in good health.

The CDR3 nucleotides read TGTGCCAGCAGCCGATCCGTGGGACTAGCGTCGAATGAGCAGTTCTTC. It translates to CASSRSVGLASNEQFF. The rearrangement joins TRBV3-1 to TRBJ2-1; TRBD2 matches 10 bases. The length of the CDR3 is 16 residues. J lost 7 bases, V lost 4 bases, and 10 bases had no gene match. CDR1 and CDR2 (germline): LGHDT, YNNKEL (reference sequence).

This sequence joins TRBV3-1 and TRBJ2-5, with 12 bases fitting TRBD2. CDR3 length: 16 amino acids. The J segment lost 4 bases and the V segment lost 0 bases, leaving 3 bases of the junction unmatched. Germline V CDR1 and CDR2: LGHDT, YNNKEL (reference sequence). CDR3 nucleotides: TGTGCCAGCAGCCAAGACCTGGGACTAGCGGGAGAGACCCAGTACTTC. Protein: CASSQDLGLAGETQYF.

Worth noting for this clonotype: At one end the junction does not follow the germline gene, possibly because of a read error. CDR3 in DNA: TGTGCCAGCAGCCGCCGAGGCAGTCAACTAACCACAGATATGCAGTATTTT. Translation gives CASSRRGSQLTTDMQYF. The rearrangement joins TRBV7-4 to TRBJ2-3; D is uncertain. The germline V gene has CDR1 SGHVT and CDR2 SQSDAQ. CDR3 size: 17 residues. The full variable domain, completed using reference TRBV7-4 and TRBJ2-3, is GAGVSQSPRYKVAKRGRDVALRCDSISGHVTLYWYRQTLGQGSEVLTYSQSDAQRDKSGRPSGRFSAERPERSVSTLKIQRTEQGDSAVYLCASSRRGSQLTTDMQYFGPGTRLTVL.

The gene calls are TRBV20-1 and TRBJ2-3; TRBD2 matches at 10 bases. This CDR3 is built from 17 residues. Germline V gives CDR1 DFQATT, CDR2 SNEGSKA (reference sequence). Trimming took 0 bases from V and 2 from J; bases not matched to a gene: 8. For the CDR3, the DNA is TGCAGTGCTAGAGATCGCGGGACTAGCGAGATCACAGATACGCAGTATTTT. Translation: CSARDRGTSEITDTQYF.

V is TRBV7-2 and J is TRBJ1-3; no clear D. Germline V CDR1 and CDR2: SGHTA, FQGNSA. Trimming pared 0 bases from V and 0 bases from J, leaving 9 bases between. CDR3 size: 16 residues. Written as DNA, the CDR3 is TGTGCCAGCAGCTTAGCGCGGATAAACTCTGGAAACACCATATATTTT. It specifies CASSLARINSGNTIYF.

This clonotype was counted only a few times. The chain recombines TRBV20-1 with TRBJ2-7; 8 bases agree with TRBD2. CDR1 and CDR2 from the germline V gene are DFQATT and SNEGSKA (reference sequence). This CDR3 contains 14 residues. The junction had 7 bases not matched to a gene; V was cut back by 3 bases and J by 3 bases. The CDR3 loop reads CSARDRTSSYEQYF. The CDR3 coding sequence is TGCAGTGCTAGGGACCGGACTAGCAGCTACGAGCAGTACTTC.

The J gene is TRBJ2-5, the V gene TRBV5-4; a weak D match, TRBD2 (6 bases). The CDR3 runs to 14 residues. Between the trimmed V and J ends, which lost 4 bases and 11 bases, there was a span of 21 bases. Germline V lookup: CDR1 SGHNT, CDR2 YYREEE (reference sequence). The CDR3 region has the DNA TGTGCCAGCAGCGGGGGAGCCTCAGCGGGTGAGCAGTACTTC. Protein sequence: CASSGGASAGEQYF.

This clonotype was counted a few times. This sequence joins TRBV9 and TRBJ2-1, with TRBD2 as a possible D gene (5 bases). The CDR3 contains 13 residues. Germline V gives CDR1 SGDLS, CDR2 YYNGEE. The V gene lost 1 base and the J gene lost 9 bases, with 11 bases spanning the gap. In DNA form, the CDR3 reads TGTGCCAGCAGCGTAACGGGGTCGGGTGAGCAGTTCTTC. Translating it yields CASSVTGSGEQFF.

This clonotype came up a few times. The chain employs TRBV15 and TRBJ2-7; 9 bases are shared with TRBD1. This CDR3 region has 13 residues. V was clipped by 5 bases and J by 7 bases; unmatched bases: 6. Germline CDR1 and CDR2: LNHNV and YYDKDF (reference sequence). The CDR3 is CATSPQGAREQYF. The CDR3 bases are TGTGCCACCAGCCCACAGGGGGCGAGGGAGCAGTACTTC.